This TCR beta chain originates from a study of shared clonotypes between healthy human individuals (dated by TCRdb to about 2020). Looking at the study overall: The cohort comprised a couple of women and a few men aged 18 to 49 years. For each donor, CD4 naive and CD4 memory were each given three plates, CD8 naive was given two plates, and CD8 memory was given one plate. To estimate repertoire size and how much clonotype sharing occurs between individuals, the study deeply sequenced the blood TCR repertoires of a handful of healthy adults. To increase sequencing depth and limit assay-specific biases, different laboratories used diverse techniques to prepare libraries and sequence TCR repertoires. Leukapheresis yielded between about 0.94 and 10 billion PBMCs per donor.

Healthy HIV-negative adults with no recently reported acute infections or vaccinations were included as donors. Every donor was a Caucasian adult residing in Nashville, Tennessee, USA. CD4+ T cells were enriched through magnetic negative selection, after which naive cells were positively selected on CD45RA and the remaining negative fraction served as the memory subset. After blood collection by leukapheresis, PBMCs were isolated using Ficoll-Histopaque density gradient centrifugation and then cryopreserved in the vapor phase of liquid nitrogen. Analytical flow cytometry was used to check the purity and quantity of every magnetically sorted T cell population. Each sorted fraction had its genomic DNA isolated and then quantified by UV absorbance on a Nanodrop 2000c. TCR CDR3 regions were amplified from genomic DNA by multiplex PCR using the deep immunoSEQ assay. Extracted genomic DNA from each cell subset was distributed evenly across all wells of several immunoSEQ 96-well plates, and each plate was treated as a replicate. For sorted subsets, 150 to 200 ng genomic DNA, equal to about 30,000 T cell genomes, was loaded into each replicate PCR. The purified libraries were quantified using a Qubit 3.0 fluorometer, sized with a Bioanalyzer 2100, and then quantified again using the KAPA Library Quantification kit. Each immunoSEQ 96-well plate was sequenced on its own single-read 150-cycle Illumina NextSeq 550 flow cell. In the source study's methods: Because the immunoSEQ output included only junctional sequences and no quality scores, the filtering could not be the same as the filtering used for full-length reads. Sequences were annotated with PyIR, a Python wrapper for IgBLAST v1.9, using IMGT germline references to assign V/J genes and CDR3. Any read was removed if the V/J assignment was weak (E-value above 1e-6), the CDR3 was missing, or the read contained stop codons, out-of-frame junctions, or ambiguous translated residues. A V3J clonotype was defined by an identical inferred V gene, J gene, and CDR3 amino acid sequence. Percentage overlap between repertoires was calculated by dividing the number of shared unique clonotypes by the size of the smaller repertoire. RTK rarefaction, the Chao1 estimator, and Recon v2.1 estimates of unobserved clonotypes were used to assess repertoire richness. Generation probabilities for all TCRbeta clonotypes obtained by the gDNA method from a handful of donors were computed using OLGA. TCRdb mirrors the immuneACCESS table, restricted to in-frame sequences. Some clones are absent from its copies; in checked studies, under half trace to an unresolved V gene, and the reason for the others is unknown. That table is the source of V, J and clone size, and D and trimming were worked out from the DNA. The sample table records about 980,000 clones; over 75% of these occur just once. The ten most abundant clones make up approximately 1.5% of the sample.

Summary of the overall study and its limitations: Across four donors, approximately 5% of naive CD4, roughly 3.3% of naive CD8, roughly 2.2% of memory CD4, and under 0.45% of memory CD8 clonotypes were shared. Even with the large sequencing depth, rarefaction of the sorted-subset datasets indicated that sequencing was incomplete. Naive subsets generally had larger estimated clonotype richness than memory subsets. Sampling was restricted to blood, and TCR repertoires in tissue are likely to differ from TCR repertoires in blood. Because the study included only a small number of donors, the genetic and exposure-history diversity represented was limited. Pairwise subsampling indicated that sequencing depth was expected to affect the degree of clonotype sharing among donors. Compared with non-shared clonotypes, the clonotypes found in all four sorted-subset donors had higher generation probabilities.

Comment on this clone: Its antigen remains undetermined. Just one base apart from a much larger clone, this may be a read error. This sample includes further DNA sequences coding for the same CDR3.

The CDR3 numbers 12 residues from cysteine through phenylalanine. Only CDR3 DNA remains: 36 bases, in frame from the first base. A distance of 3 bases separates the germline ends of V and J, which lose 1 base and 2 bases respectively. From the germline V gene, CDR1 is SGHRS and CDR2 is YFSETQ. Sequencing was carried out using memory CD4+ T cells sorted from blood. The cell subset or site label of this sample denotes: CD45RA-negative fraction. The rearrangement joined TRBV5-1 to TRBJ2-5, with the D gene not confidently named. The origin of this receptor is a man aged 18 to 30 in good health. The DNA sequence reads TGCGCCAGCAGCTTGCCTCAAGAGACCCAGTACTTC. It codes for CASSLPQETQYF.